This TCR beta chain is drawn from a study of T cell responses to AZD1222 COVID-19 vaccine. Assay: immunoSEQ multiplex PCR; the TCRdb copy retains only in-frame clones and omits some. The sample gives over 100,000 clones, roughly 84% of which show up once; approximately 15% is in the top ten. Germline V CDR1 and CDR2: SGHRS, YFSETQ. V shed 0 bases and J shed 4 bases, with 8 bases lying between them. This CDR3 is built from 15 residues. This specimen consisted of peripheral blood, obtained on day 0 of AZD1222 vaccination. The chain carries TRBV5-1 and TRBJ1-6; no clear D. The TCR was taken from an adult in good health. CDR3 in DNA: TGCGCCAGCAGCTTGGATATAGCTTATAATTCACCCCTCCACTTT. This codes for CASSLDIAYNSPLHF.